Below are 24 T cell receptor beta chains sequenced from a single sample in a study of T cell repertoires in cytomegalovirus infection. These receptors' antigens are unknown. MiXCR, applied by TCRdb to the reads, yields one record per CDR3 protein. Found here are roughly 570,000 distinct CDR3 sequences, around two fifths of them singletons; the top ten hold 48%. This material consisted of cultured PBMCs, taken from culture after CMV antigen stimulation. All receptors derive from a human donor in good health (CMV status not recorded). Some clones in this sample may be carry-over from other donors' samples.

The sample holds one count of this clonotype. This chain connects TRBV5-6 to TRBJ1-5; TRBD1 matches 7 bases. V gave up 3 bases and J gave up 4 bases; unmatched junction bases: 13. Germline loops: CDR1 SGHDT, CDR2 YYEEEE. The CDR3 has 17 amino acids. CDR3 in amino acids: CASSSRSLRQGNQPQHF. The DNA for the CDR3 is TGTGCCAGCAGCTCGCGAAGCCTCAGACAGGGAAATCAGCCCCAGCATTTT. Filled out from reference TRBV5-6 and TRBJ1-5, the complete variable domain reads DAGVTQSPTHLIKTRGQQVTLRCSPKSGHDTVSWYQQALGQGPQFIFQYYEEEERQRGNFPDRFSGHQFPNYSSELNVNALLLGDSALYLCASSSRSLRQGNQPQHFGDGTRLSIL.

The chain joins TRBV10-3 to TRBJ2-1, with 8 nucleotides matching TRBD1. V shed 2 bases, J shed 3 bases, and the junction held 3 bases outside the gene matches. Germline V lookup: CDR1 ENHRY, CDR2 SYGVKD. The CDR3 sequence is 15 residues long. In DNA form, the CDR3 reads TGTGCCATCAGTGAGAAAGGACAGGGCTACAATGAGCAGTTCTTC. Translated: CAISEKGQGYNEQFF.

This clonotype showed up just a few times. The V and J genes are TRBV2 and TRBJ2-3; D possibly uses TRBD1 or TRBD2 (7 bases each). With 8 bases removed from V and 1 base from J, the gap between germline ends came to 16 bases. This CDR3 region has 15 residues. Germline loops: CDR1 SNHLY, CDR2 FYNNEI. CDR3 DNA sequence: TGTGCCAGCGGGAGGGGGCAGGGCGGCACAGATACGCAGTATTTT. Its protein product is CASGRGQGGTDTQYF.

Only a few counts were recorded for this clonotype. V usage is TRBV7-2 and J usage is TRBJ2-7; TRBD1 matches 8 bases. J lost 9 bases, V lost 4 bases, and 14 bases had no gene match. Per germline, CDR1 SGHTA and CDR2 FQGNSA. The CDR3 has 15 residues. The CDR3 sequence is CASSSSQGQVYGQYF. The CDR3 bases are TGTGCCAGCAGCTCCTCACAGGGACAGGTCTATGGGCAGTACTTC.

This clonotype was detected only a few times. This sequence joins TRBV7-2 and TRBJ2-2; tentatively, D is TRBD2 (5 bases). The germline V and J ends were trimmed by 5 bases and 4 bases, with 8 bases remaining between them. CDR1 SGHTA and CDR2 FQGNSA come from the germline V gene. CDR3 length: 13 residues. DNA of the CDR3: TGTGCCAGCAGCCCGGACTTCACCGGGGAGCTGTTTTTT. Protein product: CASSPDFTGELFF.

The CDR3 DNA reads TGCGCCAGCAGCCAGATACGTTCCAATGAGCAGTTCTTC. Translated: CASSQIRSNEQFF. The chain has TRBV4-3 and TRBJ2-1; D not resolved. The germline CDR1 and CDR2 sequences are LGHNA and YSLEER. The CDR3 sequence is 13 residues long. V dropped 3 bases and J dropped 6 bases, with 9 bases sitting between them.

This chain connects TRBV6-8 to TRBJ2-1; D perhaps matches TRBD1 (5 bases). This CDR3 has 14 amino acids. Germline lookup yields CDR1 MNHGY and CDR2 SAAAGT. V was cut by 7 bases and J by 3 bases, with 13 bases left in between. CDR3 DNA sequence: TGTGCCAGCATGGGGCAGGGAATCTACAATGAGCAGTTCTTC. Its translation is CASMGQGIYNEQFF.

V is TRBV20-1 and J is TRBJ2-3, with 8 bases fitting TRBD2. The junction had 1 base not matched to a gene; V was cut back by 2 bases and J by 3 bases. Germline V gene sequence: CDR1 DFQATT, CDR2 SNEGSKA (reference sequence). The CDR3 length is 13 residues. DNA for the CDR3: TGCAGTGCTAGACCTAGCGGGACAGATACGCAGTATTTT. Translation gives CSARPSGTDTQYF.

This clonotype was found once. The chain recombines TRBV10-3 with TRBJ2-3; D may match TRBD1 or TRBD2 (5 bases each). The length of the CDR3 is 13 residues. CDR1 is ENHRY and CDR2 is SYGVKD in the germline V gene. Trimming removed 7 bases from V and 2 bases from J, with 10 bases in between. This CDR3 is CAIMRDDTDTQYF. CDR3 nucleotides: TGTGCCATCATGAGGGACGACACAGATACGCAGTATTTT.

V gene TRBV5-1 combines with J gene TRBJ2-1; TRBD1 agrees at 8 bases. Germline V gives CDR1 SGHRS, CDR2 YFSETQ. J gave up 3 bases and V 5 bases, and 7 bases lay outside the gene matches. The CDR3 extends over 15 amino acids. CDR3 residues: CASRPTGANYNEQFF. DNA for the CDR3: TGCGCCAGCAGACCGACAGGGGCTAACTACAATGAGCAGTTCTTC.

This clonotype was detected a few times. The V gene is TRBV30, the J gene TRBJ1-5, with TRBD1 as a possible D gene (5 bases). Germline V CDR1 and CDR2: GTSNPN, SVGIG (reference sequence). With 3 bases removed from V and 7 bases from J, the gap between germline ends came to 19 bases. The CDR3 runs 15 residues. CDR3 residues: CAWSTGTDNGQPQHF. The CDR3 DNA sequence: TGTGCCTGGAGCACCGGGACCGACAATGGACAGCCCCAGCATTTT.

The chain uses TRBV25-1 and TRBJ1-6; 9 positions match TRBD1. Germline loops: CDR1 MGHDK, CDR2 SYGVNS. The CDR3 is 13 residues long. The V gene end was trimmed by 8 bases and the J gene end by 7 bases; junction bases not matched to a gene: 3. DNA of the CDR3: TGTGCCAGCGGGGACAGGGAAAATTCACCCCTCCACTTT. As protein: CASGDRENSPLHF. The variable domain in full, with the rest retrieved from reference TRBV25-1 and TRBJ1-6, is EADIYQTPRYLVIGTGKKITLECSQTMGHDKMYWYQQDPGMELHLIHYSYGVNSTEKGDLSSESTVSRIRTEHFPLTLESARPSHTSQYLCASGDRENSPLHFGNGTRLTVT.

This clonotype has a handful of counts. CDR3 DNA sequence: TGTGCCAGCACCAACGGGCTATCTTCGAACACCGGGGAGCTGTTTTTT. Its protein product is CASTNGLSSNTGELFF. This chain joins TRBV6-2 or TRBV6-3 and TRBJ2-2; D unresolved. The CDR3 totals 16 residues. Germline V gene sequence: CDR1 MNHEY, CDR2 SVGEGT. Trimming stripped 7 bases from V and 0 bases from J, with 15 bases between.

This clonotype was seen a handful of times. The CDR3 DNA is TGTGCCAGCACCACCCAGGCGACTAGCGGGAGTCTTTCCTACAATGAGCAGTTCTTC. Translation: CASTTQATSGSLSYNEQFF. J is TRBJ2-1 and V is TRBV7-2, with 12 bases that match TRBD2. Unmatched junction bases numbered 14, after V lost 7 bases and J lost 1 base. The CDR3 spans 19 residues. Germline values: CDR1 SGHTA, CDR2 FQGNSA.

V gene TRBV10-3 combines with J gene TRBJ1-5, with no clear D. The V end was cut by 4 bases, the J end by 6 bases, with 13 bases between. This CDR3 is 14 amino acids long. Per the germline V gene, CDR1 is ENHRY and CDR2 is SYGVKD. The CDR3 bases are TGTGCCATCAGTGCTGCTAGTAAAACTCAGCCCCAGCATTTT. Its translation: CAISAASKTQPQHF.

The chain joins TRBV25-1 to TRBJ1-2; perhaps TRBD1 as D (6 bases). Trimming removed 5 bases at V and 5 bases at J, with 18 bases between. The CDR3 consists of 15 residues. Germline values: CDR1 MGHDK, CDR2 SYGVNS. The CDR3 loop is CASSQSGDIRYGYTF. The CDR3 DNA follows: TGTGCCAGCAGTCAGTCTGGGGACATCCGATATGGCTACACCTTC.

In this sample, this clonotype turned up once. V gene TRBV6-5 combines with J gene TRBJ2-7, with 7 positions matching TRBD1. The CDR3 extends over 12 amino acids. Germline V gene lookup returns CDR1 MNHEY and CDR2 SVGAGI. Germline trimming cut 6 bases from V and 7 bases from J; bases unmatched to any gene: 6. The CDR3: CASRQGVEEQYF. Here the CDR3 DNA reads TGTGCCAGCAGGCAGGGGGTTGAGGAGCAGTACTTC.

The sample holds a few counts of this clonotype. V and J are TRBV4-1 and TRBJ1-6, with 7 bases fitting TRBD1. Germline V gives CDR1 MGHRA, CDR2 YSYEKL. The ends lost 8 bases at V and 7 bases at J; junction bases unmatched: 2. CDR3 length equals 12 residues. DNA for the CDR3: TGCGCCAGCCGGGACAGCAATTCACCCCTCCACTTT. This sequence encodes CASRDSNSPLHF.

The table lists this clonotype with many counts. CDR3 sequence: CASSLVGYEQYF. The CDR3, as DNA: TGTGCCAGCAGCTTAGTTGGGTACGAGCAGTACTTC. This sequence joins TRBV7-2 and TRBJ2-7; D unresolved. The germline gives CDR1 SGHTA, CDR2 FQGNSA. Trimming shortened V by 1 base and J by 4 bases, and 5 bases separated the two germline ends. CDR3 length: 12 amino acids.

This chain links TRBV20-1 with TRBJ2-1; TRBD2 aligns across 7 bases. CDR1 and CDR2 from the germline V gene are DFQATT and SNEGSKA (reference sequence). The length of the CDR3 is 14 residues. Unmatched junction bases numbered 3, after V lost 3 bases and J lost 1 base. CDR3 loop: CSASAGASYNEQFF. The CDR3 nucleotides are TGCAGTGCTAGTGCGGGAGCGTCCTACAATGAGCAGTTCTTC.

The J gene is TRBJ2-1, the V gene TRBV20-1; no clear D gene. Trimming took 3 bases from V and 9 from J, leaving 6 bases between them. Germline assignment: CDR1 DFQATT and CDR2 SNEGSKA (reference sequence). This CDR3 region has 10 residues. The CDR3 nucleotides read TGCAGTGCTAGTGGTGTTGAGCAGTTCTTC. Its translation: CSASGVEQFF.

This chain joins TRBV19 and TRBJ2-1; D is unresolved. The CDR3 has 15 residues. Germline CDR1 reads LNHDA; CDR2 reads SQIVND (reference sequence). V lost 0 bases, J lost 7 bases, and 13 bases lay in between. The CDR3 DNA reads TGTGCCAGTAGTATAGATGACTCCACGTTGAATGAGCAGTTCTTC. It encodes CASSIDDSTLNEQFF.

The chain joins TRBV7-2 to TRBJ2-7; 9 bases agree with TRBD2. This CDR3 is 14 amino acids long. Germline V gene data show CDR1 as SGHTA and CDR2 as FQGNSA. The J segment lost 7 bases and the V segment lost 1 base, leaving 5 bases of the junction unmatched. The CDR3 sequence: CASSLGVAGVEQYF. CDR3 DNA sequence: TGTGCCAGCAGCTTAGGAGTAGCGGGAGTTGAGCAGTACTTC.

This clonotype was found many times. The chain combines TRBV7-2 with TRBJ2-7; possible D gene TRBD1, 5 bases. V lost 1 base, J lost 4 bases, and 11 bases lay in between. This CDR3 has 14 amino acids. Germline-derived CDR1 and CDR2 are SGHTA and FQGNSA. Here the CDR3 DNA reads TGTGCCAGCAGCTTAGACAGGACACTATACGAGCAGTACTTC. Translated: CASSLDRTLYEQYF.